Each of the 10 T cell receptor beta chains below was sequenced from the same sample in a study of technical replicates of blood from four donors. TCRdb's copy holds only in-frame clones and misses some; the assay was immunoSEQ multiplex PCR. The sample has about 69,000 clones, over 80% seen once; the top ten hold around 4.6%. The sample consisted of PBMCs. These receptors originate from a human donor in good health. Some clones in this sample may be carry-over from other donors' samples.

This clone came up a few times. The V gene is TRBV4-2, the J gene TRBJ2-2, with TRBD2 matching 16 bases. V shed 0 bases, J shed 4 bases, and the junction held 5 bases outside the gene matches. Germline assignment: CDR1 LGHNA and CDR2 YNFKEQ. The CDR3 length is 19 residues. CDR3 in DNA: TGTGCCAGCAGCCAAGATGGGACTAGCGGGGGGGCGGGCACCGGGGAGCTGTTTTTT. Protein: CASSQDGTSGGAGTGELFF.

The chain combines TRBV15 with TRBJ2-1, with D maybe TRBD1 (6 bases). CDR3 length: 21 residues. Germline V gene lookup returns CDR1 LNHNV and CDR2 YYDKDF (reference sequence). V lost 4 bases, J lost 7 bases, and 35 bases lay in between. The CDR3 here is CATSNHAGTPLLPPEGNEQFF. The CDR3 DNA follows: TGTGCCACCAGCAATCATGCCGGGACACCGCTACTACCCCCCGAAGGAAATGAGCAGTTCTTC.

The chain has TRBV6-1 and TRBJ2-1; D possibly corresponds to TRBD2 (5 bases). Germline loops: CDR1 MNHNS, CDR2 SASEGT. The CDR3 length is 15 residues. V dropped 4 bases and J dropped 4 bases, with 14 bases sitting between them. The CDR3 bases are TGTGCCAGCAGTGCCCGGGGTGGTAATTACAATGAGCAGTTCTTC. Translation: CASSARGGNYNEQFF.

The V and J genes are TRBV19 and TRBJ1-1; the D is unclear. V lost 3 bases and J 5 bases, leaving 13 bases between the germline ends. Per germline, CDR1 LNHDA and CDR2 SQIVND (reference sequence). The CDR3 covers 14 residues. The CDR3 DNA sequence: TGTGCCAGTAGTATGTATGGCATCTCTACTGAAGCTTTCTTT. Its translation is CASSMYGISTEAFF.

The chain uses TRBV6-1 and TRBJ1-2; TRBD1 is a possible D gene (5 bases). The germline gives CDR1 MNHNS, CDR2 SASEGT. CDR3 length: 13 amino acids. V lost 10 bases and J 7 bases, leaving 19 bases between the germline ends. CDR3 residues: CATHLAGVGGYTF. Here the CDR3 DNA reads TGTGCCACCCATCTGGCGGGGGTCGGTGGCTACACCTTC.

The rearrangement joins TRBV21-1 to TRBJ2-7; TRBD1, the table's D call, was not compared with the DNA. TRBV21-1 is labeled a pseudogene. The CDR3 extends over 14 amino acids. The CDR3 loop reads CASRGRDRVYEQYF. The CDR3 DNA is TGTGCCAGCAGAGGAAGGGACAGAGTCTACGAGCAGTACTTC.

Comment on this clone: Mismatch with germline at one junction end may stem from a read error. The J gene is TRBJ1-5, the V gene TRBV7-6; TRBD1 aligns across 8 bases. This CDR3 has 13 residues. Germline values: CDR1 SGHVS, CDR2 FNYEAQ. CDR3 sequence: CASSEETGAPTYF. CDR3 bases: TGTGCCAGCAGCGAAGAGACAGGGGCTCCCACGTATTTT. Together with reference TRBV7-6 and TRBJ1-5, the CDR3 gives the full variable domain: GAGVSQSPRYKVTKRGQDVALRCDPISGHVSLYWYRQALGQGPEFLTYFNYEAQQDKSGLPNDRFSAERPEGSISTLTIQRTEQRDSAMYRCASSEETGAPTYFGDGTRLSIL.

This rearrangement joins TRBV19 to TRBJ2-7; 7 nucleotides line up with TRBD1. CDR1 is LNHDA and CDR2 is SQIVND in the germline V gene (reference sequence). J lost 2 bases, V lost 5 bases, and 9 bases had no gene match. The CDR3 covers 15 residues. CDR3 sequence (DNA): TGTGCCAGTAGTCTACGACAGGGCCTTACCTACGAGCAGTACTTC. Protein sequence: CASSLRQGLTYEQYF.

The V call is TRBV5-1, the J call TRBJ2-1, with TRBD1 matching over 9 bases. Germline CDR1 and CDR2: SGHRS and YFSETQ. V lost 4 bases, J lost 7 bases, and 9 bases stayed unmatched. The CDR3 is 15 amino acids. Here the CDR3 DNA reads TGCGCCAGCAGCCCAAACAGGGGGCAGGGGAATGAGCAGTTCTTC. This translates into CASSPNRGQGNEQFF.

The V and J genes are TRBV9 and TRBJ2-2; D possibly corresponds to TRBD2 (6 bases). CDR3 length: 15 residues. Germline V gene sequence: CDR1 SGDLS, CDR2 YYNGEE. Trimming stripped 4 bases from V and 7 bases from J, with 17 bases between. For the CDR3, the DNA is TGTGCCAGCAGCCACGGGACTCCTGCGGACGGGGAGCTGTTTTTT. This sequence encodes CASSHGTPADGELFF. The full variable domain, with the rest looked up from reference TRBV9 and TRBJ2-2, is DSGVTQTPKHLITATGQRVTLRCSPRSGDLSVYWYQQSLDQGLQFLIQYYNGEERAKGNILERFSAQQFPDLHSELNLSSLELGDSALYFCASSHGTPADGELFFGEGSRLTVL.